The 18 T cell receptor beta chains below all came from one sample that was sequenced in a study of PD-L1 blockade in urothelial cancer. Sequenced by immunoSEQ multiplex PCR; TCRdb stores in-frame clones only, minus some. This sample has approximately 90,000 clones, with approximately 81% found just once. Time point defined: pretreatment peripheral blood. The sample in question was PBMCs, obtained around atezolizumab (anti-PD-L1) treatment. Receptors were obtained from a man in his 60s with urothelial cancer.

The rearrangement joins TRBV27 to TRBJ2-5, with TRBD2 matching over 7 bases. CDR1 is MNHEY and CDR2 is SMNVEV in the germline V gene (reference sequence). The V and J ends lost 2 bases and 10 bases, in that order; junction bases with no gene match: 13. The CDR3 has 15 amino acids. This CDR3 is CASSLDGAPRGNQYF. CDR3 DNA sequence: TGTGCCAGCAGTTTAGACGGGGCCCCGCGGGGGAACCAGTACTTC.

This clone was counted only a few times. V usage is TRBV18 and J usage is TRBJ1-1; TRBD1 aligns across 7 bases. The ends lost 3 bases at V and 7 bases at J; junction bases unmatched: 8. The CDR3 extends over 14 amino acids. CDR1 and CDR2 from the germline V gene are KGHSH and LQKENI. The CDR3 sequence is CASSPTRGLVEAFF. The CDR3 nucleotides read TGTGCCAGCTCACCGACCAGGGGGTTGGTTGAAGCTTTCTTT.

The chain joins TRBV10-3 to TRBJ2-4; TRBD1 is a possible D gene (6 bases). The germline V and J ends were trimmed by 6 bases and 8 bases, with 17 bases remaining between them. Germline values: CDR1 ENHRY, CDR2 SYGVKD. The CDR3 consists of 14 residues. The CDR3 region has the DNA TGTGCCATCAGAAAGGACAGTTCAGGAGACATTCAGTACTTC. Amino acid sequence: CAIRKDSSGDIQYF.

V is TRBV4-1 and J is TRBJ2-7; 8 bases match TRBD1. The V segment lost 0 bases and the J segment 4 bases; nucleotides outside the gene matches: 11. The CDR3 length is 17 residues. CDR1 is MGHRA, CDR2 YSYEKL, per germline. The CDR3 reads CASSQDRQRTGSYEQYF. CDR3 bases: TGCGCCAGCAGCCAAGATAGGCAGCGGACAGGGTCGTACGAGCAGTACTTC.

The J gene is TRBJ1-2, the V gene TRBV19; tentative D call: TRBD1 (6 bases). Trimming left V 7 bases short and J 8 bases short, with 17 bases between. CDR1 and CDR2 (germline): LNHDA, SQIVND (reference sequence). This CDR3 has 13 amino acids. The DNA of the CDR3 is TGTGCCAGTACGGCGGGGGGGGGCAAAGGCTACACCTTC. It translates to CASTAGGGKGYTF.

The CDR3: CASRQGQETQYF. The CDR3 DNA reads TGTGCCAGCAGACAGGGACAAGAGACCCAGTACTTC. This chain joins TRBV28 and TRBJ2-5; the D gene is possibly TRBD1 (6 bases). The CDR3 is 12 residues long. V shed 6 bases and J shed 2 bases, with 7 bases lying between them. From germline, CDR1 is MDHEN and CDR2 SYDVKM. The full variable domain, with the rest looked up from reference TRBV28 and TRBJ2-5, is DVKVTQSSRYLVKRTGEKVFLECVQDMDHENMFWYRQDPGLGLRLIYFSYDVKMKEKGDIPEGYSVSREKKERFSLILESASTNQTSMYLCASRQGQETQYFGPGTRLLVL.

The chain employs TRBV9 and TRBJ2-2; D unclear. Trimming left V 3 bases short and J 4 bases short, with 13 bases between. In germline, CDR1 is SGDLS, CDR2 YYNGEE. The CDR3 has 15 amino acids. In nucleotides, the CDR3 is TGTGCCAGCAGCGCAATCGGGTCCGTCACCGGGGAGCTGTTTTTT. Translated: CASSAIGSVTGELFF.

This chain connects TRBV2 to TRBJ2-7; 8 positions agree with TRBD1. CDR3 length: 15 residues. V was pared by 4 bases and J by 4 bases, with 9 bases of the junction left unmatched. Germline-derived CDR1 and CDR2 are SNHLY and FYNNEI. The CDR3 region is CASSVWRQGKYEQYF. The CDR3 bases are TGTGCCAGCAGTGTGTGGAGACAGGGGAAGTACGAGCAGTACTTC. Looking up the rest from reference TRBV2 and TRBJ2-7 gives the full variable domain: EPEVTQTPSHQVTQMGQEVILRCVPISNHLYFYWYRQILGQKVEFLVSFYNNEISEKSEIFDDQFSVERPDGSNFTLKIRSTKLEDSAMYFCASSVWRQGKYEQYFGPGTRLTVT.

This rearrangement joins TRBV9 to TRBJ2-7, with 13 bases matching TRBD2. CDR3 length: 16 residues. Germline V gene sequence: CDR1 SGDLS, CDR2 YYNGEE. After removal of 3 bases from V and 2 bases from J, the junction contained 5 bases not matched to a gene. The CDR3, as DNA: TGTGCCAGCAGCGACACGGGACTAGCGGGGACCTACGAGCAGTACTTC. It codes for CASSDTGLAGTYEQYF.

The chain recombines TRBV5-1 with TRBJ1-2; the D gene is possibly TRBD1 (6 bases). From germline, CDR1 is SGHRS and CDR2 YFSETQ. The CDR3 runs 16 residues. The germline V and J ends were trimmed by 1 base and 5 bases, with 18 bases remaining between them. The CDR3, as DNA: TGCGCCAGCAGCTTGAGGTTGCCAGGGGCTCCTTATGGCTACACCTTC. Its protein product is CASSLRLPGAPYGYTF.

The chain links TRBV6-4 to TRBJ2-7; a possible D gene is TRBD1 (6 bases). The CDR3 has 13 amino acids. V lost 6 bases to trimming and J lost 7 bases, with 16 bases between them. In germline, CDR1 is MRHNA, CDR2 SNTAGT. CDR3 amino acids: CASSGTTNWEQYF. Written as DNA, the CDR3 is TGTGCCAGCAGCGGGACAACCAATTGGGAGCAGTACTTC.

The genes are TRBV5-1 and TRBJ2-1; maybe TRBD1 (6 bases). V was cut by 0 bases and J by 0 bases, with 7 bases left in between. Germline V lookup: CDR1 SGHRS, CDR2 YFSETQ. The CDR3 has 15 amino acids. The CDR3 protein is CASSLGTVSYNEQFF. CDR3 bases: TGCGCCAGCAGCTTGGGGACAGTCTCCTACAATGAGCAGTTCTTC.

The rearrangement uses TRBV7-8 and TRBJ2-2; the D gene is possibly TRBD2 (5 bases). Looked up from germline, CDR1 is SGHVS and CDR2 is FQNEAQ. Between the trimmed V and J ends, which lost 7 bases and 1 base, there was a span of 10 bases. This CDR3 comprises 14 residues. The CDR3, as DNA: TGTGCCAGCATCTATCGGGGGAACACCGGGGAGCTGTTTTTT. This codes for CASIYRGNTGELFF.

The CDR3, as DNA: TGTGCCAGCAGTGAATTCAGGGGCGGGGGGAATGAAAAACTGTTTTTT. Amino acids: CASSEFRGGGNEKLFF. The chain combines TRBV25-1 with TRBJ1-4, with D possibly TRBD1 on 6 matching bases. The CDR3 sequence is 16 residues long. V dropped 1 base and J dropped 5 bases, with 14 bases sitting between them. CDR1 and CDR2 (germline): MGHDK, SYGVNS. The whole variable domain, remainder taken from reference TRBV25-1 and TRBJ1-4, is EADIYQTPRYLVIGTGKKITLECSQTMGHDKMYWYQQDPGMELHLIHYSYGVNSTEKGDLSSESTVSRIRTEHFPLTLESARPSHTSQYLCASSEFRGGGNEKLFFGSGTQLSVL.

CDR3 DNA: TGTGCCAGCAGTCCGACAGGGGTAGGTGGCTACACCTTC. Translating it yields CASSPTGVGGYTF. The J gene is TRBJ1-2, the V gene TRBV25-1; 8 nucleotides align to TRBD1. In germline, CDR1 is MGHDK, CDR2 SYGVNS. This CDR3 contains 13 residues. Trimming took 5 bases from V and 7 from J; bases not matched to a gene: 6.

V and J are TRBV28 and TRBJ1-6; a weak D match, TRBD1 (5 bases). The ends were cut back, 4 bases at V and 13 bases at J, with 20 bases in the middle. CDR1 and CDR2 (germline): MDHEN, SYDVKM. The length of the CDR3 is 15 residues. The chain's CDR3 is CASSSGGGQVFPLHF. The CDR3 nucleotides read TGTGCCAGCAGTTCCGGGGGAGGGCAGGTTTTCCCCCTCCACTTT.

This chain uses TRBV2 with TRBJ2-3; 8 bases match TRBD1. CDR3 length: 15 amino acids. Trimming at V came to 5 bases and at J to 3 bases, leaving 7 bases not matched to a gene. The germline V gene has CDR1 SNHLY and CDR2 FYNNEI. CDR3 sequence reads: CASSPDRGGTDTQYF. CDR3 coding DNA: TGTGCCAGCAGTCCCGACAGGGGTGGGACAGATACGCAGTATTTT.

The chain combines TRBV2 with TRBJ2-1; possibly TRBD2 for D (5 bases). V was trimmed by 0 bases and J by 3 bases, leaving 6 bases between them. CDR1 is SNHLY, CDR2 FYNNEI, per germline. The CDR3 loop spans 14 amino acids. The CDR3 bases are TGTGCCAGCAGTGAAGCGAGGGACTACAATGAGCAGTTCTTC. Amino acid sequence: CASSEARDYNEQFF.